Listed below are T cell receptor beta chains from one sample, sequenced in a study of shared clonotypes between healthy human individuals. Libraries were prepared by immunoSEQ multiplex PCR; TCRdb keeps only in-frame clonotypes and omits some of them. The sample holds about 2 million clones; roughly 94% are singletons and the top ten take 0.1% to 0.15%. The sequenced sample consisted of naive CD4+ T cells sorted from blood. The receptors were sampled from a man aged 18 to 29 in good health. CDR3s include the opening cysteine and the closing phenylalanine or tryptophan. Clone size is given for some rows only: seen once, a few or many times, or a class if the clone is expanded.

size: once
J: TRBJ2-7
V: TRBV9
length: 14
CDR3: CASSVESTSYEQYF

size: -
J: TRBJ2-4
V: TRBV18
length: 15
CDR3: CASSLTGPPDNIQYF

size: once
J: TRBJ1-2
V: TRBV18
length: 14
CDR3: CASSPPGQGGGYTF

size: -
J: TRBJ2-1
V: TRBV4-3
length: 19
CDR3: CASSQDRTSGRSSYNEQFF

size: -
J: TRBJ1-5
V: TRBV28
length: 12
CDR3: CASTPSGQPQHF

size: -
J: TRBJ1-2
V: TRBV28
length: 17
CDR3: CASSLWDSGTANYGYTF

size: -
J: TRBJ1-5
V: TRBV7-9
length: 12
CDR3: CASSWSNQPQHF

size: -
J: TRBJ1-2
V: TRBV5-8
length: 14
CDR3: CASSLGVAGYGYTF

size: -
J: TRBJ2-2
V: TRBV5-1
length: 14
CDR3: CASSPKSNTGELFF

size: once
J: TRBJ2-1
V: TRBV30
length: 15
CDR3: CAWTFGTGVLNEQFF

size: -
J: TRBJ2-5
V: TRBV7-9
length: 15
CDR3: CASSSTASRRETQYF

size: -
J: TRBJ2-5
V: TRBV4-1
length: 16
CDR3: CASSPWTSGIGETQYF

size: -
J: TRBJ2-7
V: TRBV12-5
length: 16
CDR3: CASGLAKGQTTYEQYF

size: -
J: TRBJ2-3
V: TRBV10-3
length: 15
CDR3: CAISPGRVSTDTQYF

size: -
J: TRBJ2-3
V: TRBV11-2
length: 15
CDR3: CASGLAGAPRDTQYF

size: -
J: TRBJ1-3
V: TRBV7-2
length: 14
CDR3: CASSLGGQGNTIYF

size: -
J: TRBJ2-5
V: TRBV28
length: 12
CDR3: CASRTVQETQYF

size: -
J: TRBJ2-7
V: TRBV30
length: 13
CDR3: CAWKSDRSLEQYF

size: once
J: TRBJ2-1
V: TRBV5-1
length: 14
CDR3: CASSLTGGLHEQFF

size: -
J: TRBJ2-7
V: TRBV5-1
length: 15
CDR3: CASSLTGQGAYEQYF

size: -
J: TRBJ1-2
V: TRBV10-2
length: 14
CDR3: CASRGQGADYGYTF

size: -
J: TRBJ1-4
V: TRBV6-5
length: 13
CDR3: CASSRATNEKLFF

size: once
J: TRBJ1-1
V: TRBV27
length: 14
CDR3: CASSPGTENTEAFF

size: -
J: TRBJ2-3
V: TRBV9
length: 14
CDR3: CASSVVGGPDTQYF

size: once
J: TRBJ2-7
V: TRBV14
length: 17
CDR3: CASSYTFLAGARDEQYF

size: few
J: TRBJ2-3
V: TRBV19
length: 14
CDR3: CASRPGLSTDTQYF

size: -
J: TRBJ1-1
V: TRBV11-3
length: 15
CDR3: CASSLEGDREREAFF

size: -
J: TRBJ2-2
V: TRBV5-1
length: 16
CDR3: CASSSGNSGYTGELFF

size: -
J: TRBJ2-7
V: TRBV18
length: 14
CDR3: CASSELGGSGEQYF

size: -
J: TRBJ2-5
V: TRBV2
length: 14
CDR3: CASRAGLAQETQYF

size: -
J: TRBJ2-3
V: TRBV7-6
length: 16
CDR3: CASSALRAASTDTQYF

size: -
J: TRBJ1-6
V: TRBV5-1
length: 15
CDR3: CASSLVPASDSPLHF

size: -
J: TRBJ2-2
V: TRBV12-5
length: 14
CDR3: CASGRTPNTGELFF

size: -
J: TRBJ2-2
V: TRBV5-4
length: 16
CDR3: CASSLRGGRGTGELFF

size: -
J: TRBJ2-7
V: TRBV18
length: 16
CDR3: CASSPPGRIISYEQYF

size: -
J: TRBJ2-7
V: TRBV27
length: 16
CDR3: CASSYLRVASSYEQYF

size: -
J: TRBJ2-7
V: TRBV9
length: 15
CDR3: CASSVGGTLSYEQYF

size: many
J: TRBJ2-4
V: TRBV29-1
length: 14
CDR3: CSVVVQGGENIQYF

size: -
J: TRBJ2-1
V: TRBV11-1
length: 13
CDR3: CASSSGGLGEQFF

size: once
J: TRBJ1-2
V: TRBV6-1
length: 14
CDR3: CASSTQDRGYGYTF

size: -
J: TRBJ2-5
V: TRBV7-9
length: 15
CDR3: CASSPKGGGQETQYF

size: -
J: TRBJ2-5
V: TRBV5-4
length: 14
CDR3: CASSLASGQETQYF

size: -
J: -
V: TRBV5-8
length: 13
CDR3: CASSLGPGYEQYF

size: -
J: TRBJ1-1
V: TRBV25-1
length: 12
CDR3: CASGAGPAEAFF

size: once
J: TRBJ1-4
V: TRBV11-2
length: 12
CDR3: CASGQFGEKLFF